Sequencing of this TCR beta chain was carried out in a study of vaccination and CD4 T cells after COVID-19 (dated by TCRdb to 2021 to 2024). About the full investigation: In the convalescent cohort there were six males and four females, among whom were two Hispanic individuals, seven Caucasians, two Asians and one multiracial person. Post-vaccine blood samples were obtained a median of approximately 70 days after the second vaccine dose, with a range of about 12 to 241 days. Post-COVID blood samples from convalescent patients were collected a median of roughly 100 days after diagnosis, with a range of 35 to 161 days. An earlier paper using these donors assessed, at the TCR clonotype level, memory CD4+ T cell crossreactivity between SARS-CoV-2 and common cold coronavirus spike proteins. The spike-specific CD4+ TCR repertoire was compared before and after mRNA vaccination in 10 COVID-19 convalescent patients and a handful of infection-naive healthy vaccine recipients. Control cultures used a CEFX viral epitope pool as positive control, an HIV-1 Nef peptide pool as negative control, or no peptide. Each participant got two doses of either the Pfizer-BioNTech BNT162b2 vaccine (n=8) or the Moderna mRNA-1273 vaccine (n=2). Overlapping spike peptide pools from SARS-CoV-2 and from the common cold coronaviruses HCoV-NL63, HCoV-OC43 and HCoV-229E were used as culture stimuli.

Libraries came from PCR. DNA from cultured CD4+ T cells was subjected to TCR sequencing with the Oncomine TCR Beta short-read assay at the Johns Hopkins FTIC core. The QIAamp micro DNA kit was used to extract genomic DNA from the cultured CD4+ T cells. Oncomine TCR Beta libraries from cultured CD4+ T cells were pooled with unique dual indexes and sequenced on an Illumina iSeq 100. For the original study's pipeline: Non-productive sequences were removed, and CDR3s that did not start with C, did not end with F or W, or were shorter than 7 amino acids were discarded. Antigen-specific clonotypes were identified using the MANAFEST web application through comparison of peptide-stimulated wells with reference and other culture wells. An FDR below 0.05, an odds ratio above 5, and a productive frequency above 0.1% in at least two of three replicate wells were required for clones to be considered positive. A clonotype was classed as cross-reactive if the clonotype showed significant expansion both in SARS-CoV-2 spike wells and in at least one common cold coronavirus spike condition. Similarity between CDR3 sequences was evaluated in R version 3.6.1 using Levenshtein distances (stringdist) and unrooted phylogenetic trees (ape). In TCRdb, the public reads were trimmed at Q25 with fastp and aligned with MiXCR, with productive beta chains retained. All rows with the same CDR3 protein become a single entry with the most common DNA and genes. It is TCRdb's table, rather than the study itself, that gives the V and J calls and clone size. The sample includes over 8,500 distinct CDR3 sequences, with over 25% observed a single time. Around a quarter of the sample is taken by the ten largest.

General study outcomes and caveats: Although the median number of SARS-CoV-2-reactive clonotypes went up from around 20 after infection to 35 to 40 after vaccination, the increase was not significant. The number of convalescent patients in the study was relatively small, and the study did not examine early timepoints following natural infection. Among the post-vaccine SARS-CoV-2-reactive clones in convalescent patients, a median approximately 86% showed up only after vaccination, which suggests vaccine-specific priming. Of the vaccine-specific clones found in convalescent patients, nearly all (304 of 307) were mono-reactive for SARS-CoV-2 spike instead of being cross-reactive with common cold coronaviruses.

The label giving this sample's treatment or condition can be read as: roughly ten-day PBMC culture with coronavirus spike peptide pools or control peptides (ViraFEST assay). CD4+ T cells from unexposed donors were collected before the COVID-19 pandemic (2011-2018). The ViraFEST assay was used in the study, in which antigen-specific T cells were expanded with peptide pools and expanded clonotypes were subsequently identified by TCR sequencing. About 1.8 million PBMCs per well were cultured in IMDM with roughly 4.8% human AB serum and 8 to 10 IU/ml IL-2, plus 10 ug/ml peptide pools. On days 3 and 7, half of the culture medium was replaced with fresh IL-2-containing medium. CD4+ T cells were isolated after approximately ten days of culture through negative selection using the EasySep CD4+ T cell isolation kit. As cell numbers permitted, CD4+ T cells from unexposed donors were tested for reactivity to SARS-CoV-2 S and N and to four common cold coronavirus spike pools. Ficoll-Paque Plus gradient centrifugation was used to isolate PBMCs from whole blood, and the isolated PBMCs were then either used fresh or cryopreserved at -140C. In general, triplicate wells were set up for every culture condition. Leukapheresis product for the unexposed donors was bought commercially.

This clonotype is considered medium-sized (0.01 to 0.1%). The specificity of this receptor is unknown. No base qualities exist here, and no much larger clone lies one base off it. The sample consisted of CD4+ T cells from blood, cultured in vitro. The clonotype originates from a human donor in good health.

The DNA sequence is given as TGTGCCACCAGCAGAGAGTCCGCGGCCACCTTGAACACTGAAGCTTTCTTT. The translation is CATSRESAATLNTEAFF. This sequence uses TRBV15 and TRBJ1-1, with no confident D gene call. Between the V and J ends, shortened by 0 bases and 0 bases respectively, the junction contains 14 bases. The germline V gene encodes CDR1 LNHNV and CDR2 YYDKDF (reference sequence). From cysteine to phenylalanine, the CDR3 is 17 amino acids long. Of the read, only the CDR3 DNA is kept; its 51 bases are in frame from base 1.